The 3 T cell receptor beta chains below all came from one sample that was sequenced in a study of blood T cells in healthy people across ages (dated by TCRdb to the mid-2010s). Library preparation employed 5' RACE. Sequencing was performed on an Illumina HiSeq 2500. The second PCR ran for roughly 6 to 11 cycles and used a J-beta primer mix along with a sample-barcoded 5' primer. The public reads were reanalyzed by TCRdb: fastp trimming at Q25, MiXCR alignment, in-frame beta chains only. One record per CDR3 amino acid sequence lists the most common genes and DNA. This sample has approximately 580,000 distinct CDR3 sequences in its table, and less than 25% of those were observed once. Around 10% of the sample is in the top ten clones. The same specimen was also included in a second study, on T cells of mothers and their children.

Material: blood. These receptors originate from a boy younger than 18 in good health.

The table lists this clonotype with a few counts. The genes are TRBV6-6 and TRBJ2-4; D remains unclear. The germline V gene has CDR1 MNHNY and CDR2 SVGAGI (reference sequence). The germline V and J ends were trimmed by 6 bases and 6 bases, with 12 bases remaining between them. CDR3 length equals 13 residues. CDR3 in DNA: TGTGCCAGCAGCGACGATCTGGGAAACATTCAGTACTTC. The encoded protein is CASSDDLGNIQYF.

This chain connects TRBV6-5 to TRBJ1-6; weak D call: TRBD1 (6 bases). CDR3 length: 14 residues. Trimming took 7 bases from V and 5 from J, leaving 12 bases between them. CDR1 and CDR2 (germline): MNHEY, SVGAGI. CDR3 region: CASKTGTNNSPLHF. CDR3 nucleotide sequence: TGTGCCAGCAAAACAGGGACTAATAATTCACCCCTCCACTTT.

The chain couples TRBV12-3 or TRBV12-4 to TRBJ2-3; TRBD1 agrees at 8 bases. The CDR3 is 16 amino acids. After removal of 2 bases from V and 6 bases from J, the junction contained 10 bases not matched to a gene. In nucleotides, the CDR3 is TGTGCCAGCAGTTTATTCGGACAGGGTTTATCCGATACGCAGTATTTT. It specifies CASSLFGQGLSDTQYF.